The next 9 T cell receptor beta chains were all read from a single sample in a study of T cells after yellow fever vaccination. TCRdb redid the calling of the 5' RACE reads with MiXCR, one entry per CDR3 protein. The sample contains 250,000 to 400,000 distinct CDR3 sequences, roughly 4.3% of which appear only once. This specimen consisted of PBMCs, obtained 5 days after the yellow fever booster vaccination. The receptors originated from a man aged 18 to 35 who received the YFV17D yellow fever vaccine.

This clonotype was observed a few times. This rearrangement joins TRBV11-2 to TRBJ2-1, with D tentatively TRBD1 or TRBD2 (5 bases each). Germline-derived CDR1 and CDR2 are SGHAT and FQNNGV. The CDR3 extends over 15 amino acids. Trimming removed 5 bases from V and 6 bases from J, with 17 bases in between. The CDR3 DNA reads as TGTGCCAGCAGCGGACTCGAACTGGGGCCCAATGAGCAGTTCTTC. Protein sequence: CASSGLELGPNEQFF.

The chain uses TRBV7-2 and TRBJ2-5, with 11 nucleotides matching TRBD1. Germline-derived CDR1 and CDR2 are SGHTA and FQGNSA. J gave up 5 bases and V 5 bases, and 10 bases lay outside the gene matches. The CDR3 is made up of 16 amino acids. The CDR3 region is CASSKYKGQGEETQYF. CDR3 DNA: TGTGCCAGCAGCAAATACAAGGGACAGGGGGAGGAGACCCAGTACTTC.

There are many counts of this clonotype. The chain employs TRBV18 and TRBJ1-5; weak D call: TRBD1 (6 bases). V gave up 2 bases and J gave up 3 bases, with 8 bases separating them. The CDR3 has 14 residues. Per the germline V gene, CDR1 is KGHSH and CDR2 is LQKENI. The CDR3: CASSPTGNNQPQHF. The CDR3 region has the DNA TGTGCCAGCTCACCAACAGGGAACAATCAGCCCCAGCATTTT.

This clonotype was counted at least ten times. This chain connects TRBV20-1 to TRBJ1-2; 7 nucleotides match TRBD1. Losses at the gene ends were 3 bases for V and 6 bases for J; bases not matched to a gene: 7. Germline CDR1 and CDR2: DFQATT and SNEGSKA (reference sequence). The CDR3 totals 13 residues. Here the CDR3 DNA reads TGCAGTGCTAGTAAAGGGGGCCTGGATGGCTACACCTTC. As protein: CSASKGGLDGYTF.

This clonotype has at least ten counts. The chain joins TRBV5-1 to TRBJ1-4; 7 positions match TRBD1. The CDR3 runs to 14 residues. V shed 4 bases and J 5 bases; nucleotides not matched to a gene: 5. Germline V gene data show CDR1 as SGHRS and CDR2 as YFSETQ. The CDR3 bases are TGCGCCAGCAGCCCTGGACAGGAGAATGAAAAACTGTTTTTT. Translated, it gives CASSPGQENEKLFF.

This chain connects TRBV30 to TRBJ2-3; TRBD2 is a possible D gene (6 bases). Deletions cut 0 bases from V and 3 bases from J, with 13 bases between. Germline CDR1 is GTSNPN and CDR2 is SVGIG (reference sequence). The CDR3 has 15 residues. The CDR3 region has the DNA TGTGCCTGGAGTGTCGTGCGGCGGGATACAGATACGCAGTATTTT. Translating gives CAWSVVRRDTDTQYF.

In this sample, this clonotype turned up many times. The chain carries TRBV4-3 and TRBJ2-3; D might be TRBD2 (6 bases). Looked up from germline, CDR1 is LGHNA and CDR2 is YSLEER. The CDR3 sequence is 13 residues long. V shed 4 bases and J shed 9 bases, with 14 bases lying between them. The CDR3: CASSPGRRETQYF. CDR3 DNA: TGCGCCAGCAGCCCCGGAAGGAGGGAGACGCAGTATTTT.

This clonotype was observed at least ten times. The CDR3 region is CASSYTQWTGASTEAFF. The DNA of the CDR3 is TGTGCCAGCAGTTACACCCAATGGACAGGGGCTAGCACTGAAGCTTTCTTT. The rearrangement joins TRBV6-5 to TRBJ1-1; 9 positions match TRBD1. Germline values: CDR1 MNHEY, CDR2 SVGAGI. The junction had 11 bases not matched to a gene; V was cut back by 2 bases and J by 4 bases. The CDR3 consists of 17 residues.

The chain recombines TRBV7-9 with TRBJ1-1; D gene uncertain. The CDR3 has 16 residues. The germline CDR1 and CDR2 sequences are SEHNR and FQNEAQ (reference sequence). Trimming shortened V by 5 bases and J by 3 bases, and 19 bases separated the two germline ends. The chain's CDR3 is CASSPNRLRRDTEAFF. CDR3 sequence (DNA): TGTGCCAGCAGCCCGAACAGACTCCGGCGAGACACTGAAGCTTTCTTT.